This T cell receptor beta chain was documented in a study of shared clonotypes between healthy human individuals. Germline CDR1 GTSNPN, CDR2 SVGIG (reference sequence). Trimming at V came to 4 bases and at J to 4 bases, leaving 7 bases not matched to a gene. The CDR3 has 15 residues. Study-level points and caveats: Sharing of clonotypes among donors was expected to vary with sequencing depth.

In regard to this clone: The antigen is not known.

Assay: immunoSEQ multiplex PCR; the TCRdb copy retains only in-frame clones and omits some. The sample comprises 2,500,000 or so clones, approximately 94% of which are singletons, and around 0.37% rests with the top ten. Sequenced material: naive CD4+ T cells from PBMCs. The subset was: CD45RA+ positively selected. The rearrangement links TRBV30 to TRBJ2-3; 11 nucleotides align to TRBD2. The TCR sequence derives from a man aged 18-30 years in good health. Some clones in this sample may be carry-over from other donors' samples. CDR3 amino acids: CAWTPGLADSDTQYF. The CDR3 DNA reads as TGTGCCTGGACGCCGGGACTAGCGGACTCAGATACGCAGTATTTT.